The clone carrying this TCR beta chain was seen only once. Its antigen remains unidentified. Sequencing was performed with immunoSEQ multiplex PCR; in TCRdb, only in-frame clones are kept and a portion is missing. The repertoire holds tens of thousands of clones, with approximately 82% as singletons. The sample comes from a study of a mutant IDH1 vaccine in newly diagnosed glioma. Study as a whole: Patients were started on vaccination 4-6 weeks after radiotherapy alone, or with temozolomide cycles. Most patients had received both radiotherapy and temozolomide, the prior options being radiotherapy, temozolomide, or both.

V was pared by 10 bases and J by 5 bases, with 11 bases of the junction left unmatched. Germline CDR1 reads LNHDA; CDR2 reads SQIVND (reference sequence). The CDR3 length is 13 residues. The time point denotes: week 35, safety follow-up. In every dose of vaccine, 300 ug of mutant IDH1 20-mer peptide was given alongside topical imiquimod. New WHO grade 3 or 4 astrocytomas that were IDH1-mutant and ATRX-lost occurred in the donors. This TCR was sampled from a woman aged 18-29 years with glioma. Sequencing used PBMCs, obtained from a glioma patient whose treatment included an IDH1 peptide vaccine. The chain joins TRBV19 to TRBJ2-7; the match to TRBD1 covers 7 bases. The CDR3 coding sequence is TGTGCCACTACGATGACAGGGAGAGACGAGCAGTACTTC. Its translation is CATTMTGRDEQYF. Full variable domain (outside the CDR3, taken from reference TRBV19 and TRBJ2-7): DGGITQSPKYLFRKEGQNVTLSCEQNLNHDAMYWYRQDPGQGLRLIYYSQIVNDFQKGDIAEGYSVSREKKESFPLTVTSAQKNPTAFYLCATTMTGRDEQYFGPGTRLTVT.